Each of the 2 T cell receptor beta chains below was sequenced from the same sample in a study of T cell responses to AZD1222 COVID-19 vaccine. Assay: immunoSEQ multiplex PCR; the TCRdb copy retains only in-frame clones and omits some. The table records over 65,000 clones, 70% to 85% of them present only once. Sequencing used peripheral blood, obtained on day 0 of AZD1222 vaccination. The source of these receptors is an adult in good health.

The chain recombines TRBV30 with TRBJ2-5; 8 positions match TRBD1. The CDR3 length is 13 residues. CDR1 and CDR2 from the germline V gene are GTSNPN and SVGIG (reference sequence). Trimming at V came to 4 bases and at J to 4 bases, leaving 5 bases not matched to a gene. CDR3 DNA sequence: TGTGCCTGGAACCCCAGGGGGCGAGAGACCCAGTACTTC. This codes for CAWNPRGRETQYF.

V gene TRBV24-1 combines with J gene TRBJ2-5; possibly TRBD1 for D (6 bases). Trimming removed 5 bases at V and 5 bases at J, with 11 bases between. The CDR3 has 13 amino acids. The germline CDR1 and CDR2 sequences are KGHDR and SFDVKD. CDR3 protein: CATSGPGEETQYF. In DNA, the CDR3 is TGTGCCACCAGTGGTCCAGGGGAGGAGACCCAGTACTTC.